The present T cell receptor beta chain was sequenced within a study of T cell repertoires in cytomegalovirus infection. This CDR3 has 15 residues. In germline, CDR1 is SNHLY, CDR2 FYNNEI. Germline trimming cut 7 bases from V and 8 bases from J; bases unmatched to any gene: 7. TCRdb redid the calling of the reads with MiXCR, one entry per CDR3 protein. Among hundreds of thousands of distinct CDR3 sequences listed, less than 40% were seen once. The V and J genes are TRBV2 and TRBJ2-1; 14 nucleotides align to TRBD2. The source is a human donor in good health (CMV status not recorded). Some clones in this sample may be carry-over from other donors' samples. Sequences were obtained from PBMCs. The CDR3 loop reads CASISGTSGGYEQFF. The CDR3 region has the DNA TGTGCCAGCATAAGCGGGACTAGCGGGGGATATGAGCAGTTCTTC. Supplemented by reference TRBV2 and TRBJ2-1, the full variable domain reads EPEVTQTPSHQVTQMGQEVILRCVPISNHLYFYWYRQILGQKVEFLVSFYNNEISEKSEIFDDQFSVERPDGSNFTLKIRSTKLEDSAMYFCASISGTSGGYEQFFGPGTRLTVL.